Described below is a single T cell receptor beta chain sequence and its context. The data were taken from a study of human T cells and chemical hapten exposure. Study-wide background: 0.01% DPC was applied to the upper back in patch tests, which were read at 6 days.

As the library was built, unique molecular identifiers were attached to individual cDNA molecules. In the source study's methods: TCR counts had a median of about 92,000 per sample and spanned about 20,000 to 750,000. TCRdb used MiXCR to reprocess the RACE reads, holding one entry per CDR3 protein. TCRdb's processing, not the authors', yielded these V and J calls. Found here are roughly 150,000 distinct CDR3 sequences, about 27% of them singletons; the top ten hold about 2.1%. Specified time point: patch test 3, about 24 weeks after DPC sensitization. Indicated treatment: therapeutic diphenylcyclopropenone sensitization with weekly scalp DPC. CDR3 size: 16 residues. V was clipped by 5 bases and J by 1 base; unmatched bases: 9.

This chain connects TRBV12-3 or TRBV12-4 to TRBJ2-7, with 9 bases identical to TRBD2. This sequence originates from a woman younger than 30 with alopecia areata. Some clones in this sample may be carry-over from other donors' samples. The sequencing used whole blood, collected in connection with sensitization to the hapten diphenylcyclopropenone (DPC). CDR3 residues: CASSPEMAGGSYEQYF. The CDR3 region has the DNA TGTGCCAGCAGTCCCGAGATGGCGGGAGGGTCCTACGAGCAGTACTTC.